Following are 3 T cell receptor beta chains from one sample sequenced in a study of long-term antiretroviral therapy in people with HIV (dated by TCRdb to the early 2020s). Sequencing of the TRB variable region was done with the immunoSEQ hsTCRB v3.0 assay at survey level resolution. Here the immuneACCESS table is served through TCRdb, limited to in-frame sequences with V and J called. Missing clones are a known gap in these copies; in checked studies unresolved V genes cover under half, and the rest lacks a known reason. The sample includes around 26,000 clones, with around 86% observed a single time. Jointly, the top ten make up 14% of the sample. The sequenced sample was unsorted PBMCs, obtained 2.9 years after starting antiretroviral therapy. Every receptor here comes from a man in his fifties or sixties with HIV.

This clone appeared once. The CDR3 sequence: CSVEPDVSYGYTF. CDR3 sequence (DNA): TGCAGCGTTGAGCCAGACGTATCCTATGGCTACACCTTC. The V and J genes are TRBV29-1 and TRBJ1-2; no clear D gene. The germline CDR1 and CDR2 sequences are SQVTM and ANQGSEA. V was clipped by 3 bases and J by 4 bases, with 12 bases between them. This CDR3 region has 13 residues.

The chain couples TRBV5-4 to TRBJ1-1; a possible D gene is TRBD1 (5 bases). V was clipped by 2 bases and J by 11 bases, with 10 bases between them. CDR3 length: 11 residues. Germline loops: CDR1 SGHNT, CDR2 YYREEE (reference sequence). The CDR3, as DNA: TGTGCCAGCAGCTTAGGGGATGGGGCTTTCTTT. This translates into CASSLGDGAFF.

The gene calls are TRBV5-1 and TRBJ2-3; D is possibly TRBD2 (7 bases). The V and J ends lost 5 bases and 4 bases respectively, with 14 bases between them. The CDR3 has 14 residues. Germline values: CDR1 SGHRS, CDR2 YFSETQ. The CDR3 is CASREGGAADTQYF. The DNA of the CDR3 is TGCGCCAGCAGAGAAGGGGGGGCCGCAGATACGCAGTATTTT.